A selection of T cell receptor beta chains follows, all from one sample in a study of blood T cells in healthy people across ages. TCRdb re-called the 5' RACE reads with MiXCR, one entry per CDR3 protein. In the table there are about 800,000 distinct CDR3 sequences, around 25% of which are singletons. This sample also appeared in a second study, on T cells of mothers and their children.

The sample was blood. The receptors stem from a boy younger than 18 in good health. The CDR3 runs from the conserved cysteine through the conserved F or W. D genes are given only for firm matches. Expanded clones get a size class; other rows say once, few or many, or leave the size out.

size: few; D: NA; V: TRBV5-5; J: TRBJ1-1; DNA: TGTGCCAGCAGCTTGAACCAGATACTTATGAACACTGAAGCTTTCTTT; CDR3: CASSLNQILMNTEAFF
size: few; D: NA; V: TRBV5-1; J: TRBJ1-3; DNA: TGCGCCAGCAGCTTGGACAGTAGTCACTGGAACACCATATATTTT; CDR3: CASSLDSSHWNTIYF
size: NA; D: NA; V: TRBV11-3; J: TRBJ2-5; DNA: TGTGCCAGCAGCTTGGGCAACAGGGGGGGCTACCAAGAGACCCAGTACTTC; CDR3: CASSLGNRGGYQETQYF
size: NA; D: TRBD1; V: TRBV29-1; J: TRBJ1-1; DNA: TGCAGCGGATCCGGGACAGATGATTTCACTGAAACTTTCTTT; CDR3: CSGSGTDDFTETFF
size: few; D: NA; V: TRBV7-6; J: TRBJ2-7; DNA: TGTGCCAGCAGCCCGGGGACACTTACTGACTACGAGCAGTACTTC; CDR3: CASSPGTLTDYEQYF
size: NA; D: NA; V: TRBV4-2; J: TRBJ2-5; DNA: TGTGCCAGCAGCCAAGATGGGCCCCTCGTTTCAGGGGAGACCCAGTACTTC; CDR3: CASSQDGPLVSGETQYF
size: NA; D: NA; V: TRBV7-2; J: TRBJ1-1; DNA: TGTGCCAGCAGCTTAGTGAGTGGCGCTGAAGCTTTCTTT; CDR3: CASSLVSGAEAFF
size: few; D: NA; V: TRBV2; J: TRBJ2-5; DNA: TGTGCCAGCTCACGACCCTCAAGGGGCCAAGAGACCCAGTACTTC; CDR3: CASSRPSRGQETQYF
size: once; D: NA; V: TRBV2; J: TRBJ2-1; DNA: TGTGCCAGCAGCCCTGGCCGGGGCGCCCACAATGAGCAGTTCTTC; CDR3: CASSPGRGAHNEQFF
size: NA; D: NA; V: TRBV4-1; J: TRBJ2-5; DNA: TGCGCCAGCAGCCAAAATTTTAAGGCGACCCAAGAGACCCAGTACTTC; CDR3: CASSQNFKATQETQYF
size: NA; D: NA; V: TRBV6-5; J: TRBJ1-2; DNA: TGTGCCAGCAGTTACTCGGAATTGGCGGGCTACACCTTC; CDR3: CASSYSELAGYTF
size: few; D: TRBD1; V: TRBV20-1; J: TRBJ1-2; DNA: TGCAGTGCTAGAGATGGGACAGTCGGCGGCTACACCTTC; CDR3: CSARDGTVGGYTF
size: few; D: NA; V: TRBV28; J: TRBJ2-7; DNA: TGTGCCAGCAGTTTTTTCAGTCTCAGGGGTAGCGGCGAGCAGTACTTC; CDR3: CASSFFSLRGSGEQYF
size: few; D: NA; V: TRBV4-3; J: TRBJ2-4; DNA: TGCGCCAGCAGCCAAGATGGGGGAATAGCCAAAAACATTCAGTACTTC; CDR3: CASSQDGGIAKNIQYF
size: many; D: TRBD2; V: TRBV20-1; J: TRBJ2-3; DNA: TGCAGTCTGCGGGGACTAGGGTTTGTCGGGGCGACAGATACGCAGTATTTT; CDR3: CSLRGLGFVGATDTQYF
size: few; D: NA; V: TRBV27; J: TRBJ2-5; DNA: TGTGCCAGCAGTCCGCTCCCTCGGGGGATTGACGAGACCCAGTACTTC; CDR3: CASSPLPRGIDETQYF
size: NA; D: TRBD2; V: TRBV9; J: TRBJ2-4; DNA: TGTGCCAGCAGCGTAGGCAGCGGGGGGGTCAAAAACATTCAGTACTTC; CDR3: CASSVGSGGVKNIQYF